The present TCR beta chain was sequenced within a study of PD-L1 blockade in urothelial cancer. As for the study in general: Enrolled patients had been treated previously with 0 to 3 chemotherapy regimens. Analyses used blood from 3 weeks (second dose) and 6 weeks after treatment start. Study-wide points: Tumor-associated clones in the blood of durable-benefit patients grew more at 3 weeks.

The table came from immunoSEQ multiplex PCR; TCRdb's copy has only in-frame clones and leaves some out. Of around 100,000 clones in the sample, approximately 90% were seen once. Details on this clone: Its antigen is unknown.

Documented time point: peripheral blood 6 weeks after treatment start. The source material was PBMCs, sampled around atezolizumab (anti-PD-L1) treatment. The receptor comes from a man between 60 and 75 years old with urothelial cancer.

The CDR3 loop reads CASSRSRTGVDEQYF. As DNA, the CDR3 is TGTGCCAGCTCCCGTTCTAGAACAGGAGTGGACGAGCAGTACTTC. V gene TRBV18 combines with J gene TRBJ2-7; perhaps TRBD1 as D (5 bases). CDR1 KGHSH and CDR2 LQKENI come from the germline V gene. V was clipped by 6 bases and J by 5 bases, with 20 bases between them. The CDR3 runs to 15 residues.